This T cell receptor beta chain was obtained from a study of T cell responses to AZD1222 COVID-19 vaccine (dated by TCRdb to the early 2020s). With regard to the full study: AZD1222 recipients given second doses at about 4 weeks or at about 12 weeks were pooled, since spike-specific TCR depth and breadth were not found to differ between the two schedules. TCR sequencing was performed for more than 230 trial participants, of whom around 200 were given two doses of AZD1222 and 26 were given two doses of MenACWY control vaccine. Trial participants were enrolled by age into subgroups of 18-55, 56-69 and 70-plus years, and roughly 160, 29 and 62 TCR-sequenced participants, respectively, were included in these subgroups.

Broad study findings and their caveats: Participants were mostly white British, with more females than males. The authors suggested clonal diversity may have been underestimated. After two AZD1222 doses, spike-specific TCR breadth and depth were significantly higher than at day 0 and than in MenACWY recipients. Conclusions about previously exposed vaccinees are limited because only five to seven AZD1222 recipients were SARS-CoV-2 seropositive at baseline. Nearly half of unique spike-specific TCRs reportedly recognized epitopes outside regions mutated in the B.1.351 and B.1.1.7 variants. In the small 56-69-year group, the increase in depth fell short of significance, most likely because of low power. Because no day 14 peak-response samples were available, repertoires were characterized only after the peak T cell response. Vaccine-associated CD4 TCRs spanned the whole spike protein, with dominant responses in regions 160-218 and 743-854.

With regard to this clone: Its recognized antigen is unknown. Base qualities were left out, and no much larger clone turns up one base away. Other DNA sequences in this specimen translate into the identical CDR3.

What this sample's time point label stands for: baseline before first vaccination. Vaccinee samples were obtained from the UK trials COV001 and COV002, which included a single-blind randomized controlled phase 2/3 trial of AZD1222 (ChAdOx1 nCoV-19) in healthy adults. For TCRbeta chain sequencing, PBMC samples from trial participants were taken at day 0 and at day 28 after the second dose. The CDR3 regions of human TCRbeta chains were subjected to immunosequencing. The original pipeline was this. TCRs in the repertoires were compared against a reference library of SARS-CoV-2-specific TCRs that had been generated with the MIRA antigen-specificity platform. Breadth was defined as the fraction of unique TCRs that were SARS-CoV-2-associated, and depth was defined as the fraction of total T cells that were SARS-CoV-2-associated. Using the MIRA data, each spike-specific TCR was mapped to the spike region that the TCR reacts to and placed in a CD4 or CD8 class. Log10-transformed breadth and depth values were compared by one-way ANOVA with Sidak's multiple comparisons tests. As stored in TCRdb, this immuneACCESS dataset retains in-frame rearrangements with V and J assigned. A fraction of the clones does not appear; measured against another copy, unresolved V genes explain less than half of the discrepancy, and the remainder lacks a known reason. V and J calls and clone size come straight from that table; D and trimming were deduced from the DNA. This sample lists approximately 170,000 clones; around 87% were detected once. The top ten clonotypes cover roughly 6.9% of the sample.

Looking up the germline V gene yields CDR1 MNHEY and CDR2 SVGAGI. V and J lose 6 bases and 7 bases, and a span of 7 bases separates them. Measured from the cysteine to the phenylalanine, the CDR3 is 12 residues long. Only the CDR3 part of the read is kept: 36 bases, read in frame from the first base. The chain employs TRBV6-5 and TRBJ1-6; TRBD1 is possibly the D segment (5 matching bases). Here the sequenced sample was peripheral blood, taken on day 0 of AZD1222 vaccination. The clonotype was recovered from an adult in good health. The CDR3 protein: CASSRGNSPLHF. The sequenced DNA is TGTGCCAGCAGCCGGGGGAATTCACCCCTCCACTTT.